A single sample is the source of the 3 T cell receptor beta chains below, sequenced in a study of shared clonotypes between healthy human individuals. Method: immunoSEQ multiplex PCR; TCRdb's copy keeps in-frame clones and lacks some. The sample has 900,000 to 1,200,000 clones; about four fifths are singletons. Sequenced material: memory CD4+ T cells from PBMCs. Described subset: CD45RA-negative fraction. The receptors come from a man between 18 and 35 years old in good health. Some clones in this sample may be carry-over from other donors' samples.

Comments on this clone: Other DNA sequences in the same sample also yield this CDR3. The rearrangement links TRBV28 to TRBJ1-2; D might be TRBD1 (6 bases). Germline V gene lookup returns CDR1 MDHEN and CDR2 SYDVKM. This CDR3 comprises 12 residues. V was shortened by 3 bases and J by 5 bases, with 7 bases between the two germline ends. DNA for the CDR3: TGTGCCAGCAGTTTGGGGGCTTATGGCTACACCTTC. It translates to CASSLGAYGYTF.

This rearrangement joins TRBV6-1 to TRBJ1-1, with D possibly TRBD1 on 5 matching bases. V gave up 6 bases and J gave up 3 bases, with 14 bases separating them. This CDR3 has 14 residues. Germline V gene sequence: CDR1 MNHNS, CDR2 SASEGT. The DNA for the CDR3 is TGTGCCAGCAGGAAGGAGGAGGGGTACACTGAAGCTTTCTTT. Translated, it gives CASRKEEGYTEAFF.

The chain carries TRBV19 and TRBJ2-5; 7 bases are a match to TRBD1. CDR1 and CDR2 from the germline V gene are LNHDA and SQIVND (reference sequence). V lost 8 bases, J lost 6 bases, and 6 bases stayed unmatched. The length of the CDR3 is 12 residues. CDR3 region: CASANRGQTQYF. The CDR3, as DNA: TGTGCCAGTGCCAACAGGGGTCAGACCCAGTACTTC.